What follows describes a single T cell receptor (beta chain). The data were obtained in a study of blood T cell repertoires in COVID-19. Whole-study context: Acute-phase and convalescent COVID-19 samples originated in the United States, Italy and Spain. PBMCs, B-cell-depleted T cells, or T cells provided the cDNA or gDNA that made up the material.

In the authors' workflow: Scientists estimated how many nucleated cells there were by amplifying reference gene primers. TCRdb keeps only in-frame clones here, not all; method: immunoSEQ multiplex PCR. That table supplies the V and J calls and clone size; D and trimming were determined from the DNA. The data contain 650,000 to 800,000 clones, 85% to 90% of them seen just once; the ten biggest clones take up roughly 0.26%. Germline lookup yields CDR1 SGHRS and CDR2 YFSETQ. V gave up 3 bases and J gave up 1 base, with 15 bases separating them. The CDR3 length is 16 residues. The V gene is TRBV5-1, the J gene TRBJ2-3, with D perhaps TRBD2 (6 bases). This receptor was identified in a woman aged 18-29 years with acute or convalescent COVID-19. Sequences were obtained from peripheral blood. As DNA, the CDR3 is TGCGCCAGCAGCTGGAAGACTAGTTCTGGCACAGATACGCAGTATTTT. This encodes CASSWKTSSGTDTQYF.